The 20 T cell receptor beta chains reported below all come from one sample, sequenced in a study of control samples from healthy donors and cancer patients. Libraries were prepared by immunoSEQ multiplex PCR; TCRdb keeps only in-frame clonotypes and omits some of them. The table has 130,000 or so clones, 80% to 90% seen once. Sequencing was performed on blood. The source is a man aged 25-45 years in good health.

The chain carries TRBV7-9 and TRBJ1-6; 7 bases agree with TRBD1. Per the germline V gene, CDR1 is SEHNR and CDR2 is FQNEAQ (reference sequence). This CDR3 comprises 17 residues. J was trimmed by 10 bases and V by 2 bases; bases with no gene match: 14. The CDR3 sequence: CASSLKGAGSFLSPLHF. DNA of the CDR3: TGTGCCAGCAGCTTAAAGGGGGCCGGCTCCTTCTTGTCACCCCTCCACTTT.

The genes are TRBV10-3 and TRBJ1-4; 8 bases agree with TRBD1. CDR3 size: 15 residues. The V segment lost 5 bases and the J segment 2 bases; nucleotides outside the gene matches: 4. Per germline, CDR1 ENHRY and CDR2 SYGVKD. The CDR3 spells CAISRQGNTNEKLFF. DNA of the CDR3: TGTGCCATCAGTCGACAGGGGAACACTAATGAAAAACTGTTTTTT.

The gene calls are TRBV10-3 and TRBJ1-3; 10 positions match TRBD1. The germline CDR1 and CDR2 sequences are ENHRY and SYGVKD. V dropped 6 bases and J dropped 0; count of bases not matched to a gene: 5. The CDR3 is 16 residues long. In nucleotides, the CDR3 is TGTGCCATCAGCGGACAGGGGGTTCCCTCTGGAAACACCATATATTTT. This translates into CAISGQGVPSGNTIYF.

The genes are TRBV11-2 and TRBJ1-5; D is unresolved. Germline loops: CDR1 SGHAT, CDR2 FQNNGV. Between the trimmed V and J ends, which lost 0 bases and 6 bases, there was a span of 6 bases. CDR3 length: 13 amino acids. CDR3 region: CASSLDLRQPQHF. The DNA for the CDR3 is TGTGCCAGCAGCTTAGATCTTCGTCAGCCCCAGCATTTT.

V and J are TRBV6-4 and TRBJ2-7, with 7 bases that match TRBD2. From germline, CDR1 is MRHNA and CDR2 SNTAGT. There are 16 residues in the CDR3. J was trimmed by 0 bases and V by 1 base; bases with no gene match: 6. The CDR3 bases are TGTGCCAGCAGTGACTATTGGCGGGGGAGCTCCTACGAGCAGTACGTC. Encoded protein: CASSDYWRGSSYEQYV.

The chain uses TRBV2 and TRBJ1-1; D call uncertain. The CDR3 runs to 12 residues. Germline V gives CDR1 SNHLY, CDR2 FYNNEI. Trimming removed 8 bases from V and 7 bases from J, with 14 bases in between. CDR3 in amino acids: CASLEITGEAFF. For the CDR3, the DNA is TGTGCCAGCCTAGAAATTACCGGTGAAGCTTTCTTT.

This clone has a single count. The chain recombines TRBV12-3 or TRBV12-4 with TRBJ1-5; no firm D call. CDR3 length equals 13 residues. The germline V and J ends were trimmed by 2 bases and 6 bases, with 8 bases remaining between them. CDR3 loop: CASSLPVGQPQHF. The CDR3 nucleotides read TGTGCCAGCAGTTTACCGGTAGGTCAGCCCCAGCATTTT.

As DNA, the CDR3 is TGTGCCAGCAGCCAAGACCGGGACCGGGATGAAGCTTTCTTT. This sequence encodes CASSQDRDRDEAFF. This chain uses TRBV14 with TRBJ1-1; a possible D gene is TRBD1 (5 bases). Trimming cost V 0 bases and J 7 bases, with 12 bases left between them. Germline CDR1 and CDR2: SGHDN and FVKESK. There are 14 residues in the CDR3.

This chain links TRBV7-9 with TRBJ1-3, with unresolved D. V was trimmed by 6 bases and J by 3 bases, leaving 12 bases between them. The germline V gene encodes CDR1 SEHNR and CDR2 FQNEAQ (reference sequence). The CDR3 extends over 14 amino acids. DNA for the CDR3: TGTGCCAGCAGGGACTCAGAAGTTGGAAACACCATATATTTT. The encoded protein is CASRDSEVGNTIYF.

This chain uses TRBV7-3 with TRBJ1-1, with 10 bases identical to TRBD1. V shed 5 bases, J shed 5 bases, and the junction held 2 bases outside the gene matches. This CDR3 has 13 amino acids. CDR1 and CDR2 (germline): SGHTA, FQGTGA. CDR3 amino acids: CASSGTGATEAFF. CDR3 nucleotide sequence: TGTGCCAGCAGCGGGACAGGGGCGACTGAAGCTTTCTTT. Full variable domain (outside the CDR3, taken from reference TRBV7-3 and TRBJ1-1): GAGVSQTPSNKVTEKGKYVELRCDPISGHTALYWYRQSLGQGPEFLIYFQGTGAADDSGLPNDRFFAVRPEGSVSTLKIQRTERGDSAVYLCASSGTGATEAFFGQGTRLTVV.

The chain joins TRBV25-1 to TRBJ2-7, with D unclear. The germline gives CDR1 MGHDK, CDR2 SYGVNS. Trimming left V 3 bases short and J 7 bases short, with 22 bases between. The CDR3 has 16 amino acids. The CDR3: CASSEVWGIVAGEQYF. In nucleotides, the CDR3 is TGTGCCAGCAGTGAGGTATGGGGAATTGTGGCTGGGGAGCAGTACTTC.

CDR3 protein: CSASPSGGATDTQYF. The CDR3 DNA is TGCAGTGCTAGTCCTAGCGGGGGGGCCACAGATACGCAGTATTTT. This chain uses TRBV20-1 with TRBJ2-3; 12 positions agree with TRBD2. The ends lost 3 bases at V and 2 bases at J; junction bases unmatched: 3. CDR1 and CDR2 from the germline V gene are DFQATT and SNEGSKA (reference sequence). This CDR3 is 15 amino acids long.

This chain links TRBV5-6 with TRBJ1-2; 7 nucleotides align to TRBD1. The trim removed 4 bases at V and 6 bases at J, leaving 12 bases unmatched. CDR3 length: 15 residues. From germline, CDR1 is SGHDT and CDR2 YYEEEE. This CDR3 reads CASSTRTGLSDGYTF. The CDR3 DNA reads TGTGCCAGCAGCACCCGGACAGGACTGAGTGATGGCTACACCTTC.

The chain carries TRBV19 and TRBJ2-1, with 9 bases matching TRBD1. V was pared by 0 bases and J by 5 bases, with 5 bases of the junction left unmatched. Germline-derived CDR1 and CDR2 are LNHDA and SQIVND (reference sequence). The CDR3 spans 16 residues. This CDR3 reads CASSIEGTGKDNEQFF. The CDR3 DNA is TGTGCCAGTAGTATAGAAGGGACAGGGAAGGACAATGAGCAGTTCTTC.

V is TRBV12-3 or TRBV12-4 and J is TRBJ1-2; D perhaps matches TRBD1 (6 bases). V was pared by 5 bases and J by 8 bases, with 12 bases between. This CDR3 is 12 amino acids long. CDR3 region: CASSLPGDGYTF. The CDR3, as DNA: TGTGCCAGCAGTCTTCCAGGGGACGGCTACACCTTC.

V is TRBV30 and J is TRBJ1-6; D not certain. CDR1 is GTSNPN, CDR2 SVGIG, per germline (reference sequence). The V end lost 4 bases, the J end lost 0 bases, and 7 bases lay between the germline ends. The CDR3 runs to 14 residues. This CDR3 is CAWMASSYNSPLHF. The CDR3 DNA sequence: TGTGCCTGGATGGCCAGCTCCTATAATTCACCCCTCCACTTT.

The chain is built from TRBV10-3 and TRBJ1-2; TRBD1 might be the D (6 bases). The germline V gene has CDR1 ENHRY and CDR2 SYGVKD. Trimming left V 3 bases short and J 3 bases short, with 11 bases between. This CDR3 has 14 amino acids. DNA for the CDR3: TGTGCCATCAGTGATAGCACAGGGCACTATGGCTACACCTTC. Amino acid sequence: CAISDSTGHYGYTF.

The chain has TRBV10-3 and TRBJ1-1; TRBD1 is a possible D gene (5 bases). The CDR3 length is 13 residues. V was shortened by 2 bases and J by 5 bases, with 9 bases between the two germline ends. Germline CDR1 reads ENHRY; CDR2 reads SYGVKD. The CDR3 reads CAISERQGTEAFF. The CDR3, as DNA: TGTGCCATCAGTGAGCGGCAGGGAACTGAAGCTTTCTTT.

The chain is built from TRBV29-1 and TRBJ2-7, with 8 bases lining up with TRBD2. Germline CDR1 and CDR2: SQVTM and ANQGSEA. CDR3 size: 12 residues. V dropped 7 bases and J dropped 5; count of bases not matched to a gene: 7. The CDR3 protein is CSALGGGNEQYV. In DNA form, the CDR3 reads TGCAGCGCCCTCGGGGGGGGCAACGAGCAGTACGTC.

This chain links TRBV3-1 (or the pseudogene TRBV3-2) with TRBJ2-3; TRBD2 matches 7 bases. J lost 6 bases, V lost 4 bases, and 7 bases had no gene match. Germline V lookup: CDR1 LGHDT, CDR2 YNNKEL (reference sequence). This CDR3 region has 14 residues. CDR3 sequence reads: CASSLPSGGDTQYF. CDR3 sequence (DNA): TGTGCCAGCAGCCTCCCCTCCGGGGGGGATACGCAGTATTTT.